What follows are 10 T cell receptor beta chains derived from one specimen sequenced in a study of blood T cell repertoires in COVID-19. TCRdb's copy holds only in-frame clones and misses some; the assay was immunoSEQ multiplex PCR. The table lists 200,000 to 250,000 clones, 84% of them singletons, with 10% in the top ten. Sequencing was carried out using peripheral blood. The receptors originated from a woman of 80 years or more with COVID-19, enrolled during active disease.

This clone has only one observation. The chain's CDR3 is CASSYKALDSGNTIYF. CDR3 nucleotide sequence: TGTGCCAGCAGTTATAAAGCATTAGACTCTGGAAACACCATATATTTT. The chain couples TRBV6-5 to TRBJ1-3; D remains unclear. The CDR3 has 16 residues. From germline, CDR1 is MNHEY and CDR2 SVGAGI. V lost 3 bases and J 0 bases, leaving 12 bases between the germline ends.

The J gene is TRBJ1-2, the V gene TRBV4-1; tentatively, D is TRBD1 (5 bases). The CDR3 is made up of 15 amino acids. Per germline, CDR1 MGHRA and CDR2 YSYEKL. Trimming shortened V by 0 bases and J by 9 bases, and 17 bases separated the two germline ends. The CDR3 DNA is TGCGCCAGCAGCCAAGATTCGGCGCCAGGGTACAGCTACACCTTC. Amino acid sequence: CASSQDSAPGYSYTF.

V gene TRBV5-1 combines with J gene TRBJ2-7; D is ambiguous. V lost 0 bases, J lost 0 bases, and 7 bases lay in between. CDR3 size: 14 residues. Germline V lookup: CDR1 SGHRS, CDR2 YFSETQ. In nucleotides, the CDR3 is TGCGCCAGCAGCTTGGACGTTAGCTCCTACGAGCAGTACTTC. Translating gives CASSLDVSSYEQYF.

This chain links TRBV6-6 with TRBJ2-2; D remains ambiguous. V lost 6 bases and J lost 2, with 10 bases in between. CDR3 length equals 14 residues. Germline loops: CDR1 MNHNY, CDR2 SVGAGI (reference sequence). This chain's CDR3 is CASSDNLNTGELFF. CDR3 in DNA: TGTGCCAGCAGCGACAATTTAAACACCGGGGAGCTGTTTTTT.

The V and J genes are TRBV14 and TRBJ1-1; 8 positions match TRBD1. This CDR3 contains 14 residues. With V trimmed by 2 bases and J by 4 bases, 3 bases remained unmatched. Germline values: CDR1 SGHDN, CDR2 FVKESK. DNA for the CDR3: TGTGCCAGCAGCCAATTACAGGGGGTCACTGAAGCTTTCTTT. Protein sequence: CASSQLQGVTEAFF.

As DNA, the CDR3 is TGTGCCAGCAGCTTAATGTCCTCTAGCACAGATACGCAGTATTTT. Protein product: CASSLMSSSTDTQYF. The chain has TRBV11-2 and TRBJ2-3; D call uncertain. This CDR3 has 15 amino acids. Germline CDR1 is SGHAT and CDR2 is FQNNGV. V shed 2 bases and J shed 0 bases, with 9 bases lying between them.

The rearrangement uses TRBV7-2 and TRBJ2-7; perhaps TRBD2 as D (6 bases). V was clipped by 4 bases and J by 0 bases, with 13 bases between them. Germline values: CDR1 SGHTA, CDR2 FQGNSA. CDR3 length: 15 residues. The CDR3 region is CASSSRDGSSYEQYF. The CDR3 region has the DNA TGTGCCAGCAGCTCCCGGGACGGGAGCTCCTACGAGCAGTACTTC.

The chain links TRBV5-4 to TRBJ2-3; D ambiguous. In germline, CDR1 is SGHNT, CDR2 YYREEE (reference sequence). This CDR3 is built from 13 residues. The V and J ends lost 3 bases and 1 base respectively, with 6 bases between them. CDR3 DNA: TGTGCCAGCAGCTCCCCTGGCACAGATACGCAGTATTTT. Its translation: CASSSPGTDTQYF.

In its sample, this clone was seen once. The genes are TRBV6-5 and TRBJ1-2, with 10 bases identical to TRBD1. Germline V gene data show CDR1 as MNHEY and CDR2 as SVGAGI. V shed 2 bases, J shed 2 bases, and the junction held 2 bases outside the gene matches. The length of the CDR3 is 15 residues. The CDR3 sequence: CASSYGGQGNYGYTF. The CDR3 nucleotides are TGTGCCAGCAGTTACGGGGGACAGGGGAACTATGGCTACACCTTC.

V gene TRBV19 combines with J gene TRBJ1-6, with 12 bases that match TRBD1. Germline V CDR1 and CDR2: LNHDA, SQIVND (reference sequence). The CDR3 covers 21 residues. With V trimmed by 0 bases and J by 1 base, 10 bases remained unmatched. CDR3 bases: TGTGCCAGTAGTATAGATAGCGGGGACAGGGGGCTTAGGTCCTATAATTCACCCCTCCACTTT. It translates to CASSIDSGDRGLRSYNSPLHF. Full variable domain (missing parts from reference TRBV19 and TRBJ1-6): DGGITQSPKYLFRKEGQNVTLSCEQNLNHDAMYWYRQDPGQGLRLIYYSQIVNDFQKGDIAEGYSVSREKKESFPLTVTSAQKNPTAFYLCASSIDSGDRGLRSYNSPLHFGNGTRLTVT.